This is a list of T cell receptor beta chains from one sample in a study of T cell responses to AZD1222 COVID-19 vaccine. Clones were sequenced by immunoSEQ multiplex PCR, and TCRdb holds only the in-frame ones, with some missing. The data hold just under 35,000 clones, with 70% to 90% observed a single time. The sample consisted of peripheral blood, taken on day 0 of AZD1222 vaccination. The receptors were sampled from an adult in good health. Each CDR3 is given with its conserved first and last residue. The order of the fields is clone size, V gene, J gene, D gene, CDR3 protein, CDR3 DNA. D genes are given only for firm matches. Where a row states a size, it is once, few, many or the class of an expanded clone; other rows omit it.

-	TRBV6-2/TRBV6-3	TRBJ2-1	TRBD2	CASSYAGLAGGYEQFF	TGTGCCAGCAGTTACGCGGGACTAGCGGGGGGGTATGAGCAGTTCTTC
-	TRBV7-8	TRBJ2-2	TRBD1	CASSAGQGYTGELFF	TGTGCCAGCAGCGCGGGACAGGGCTACACCGGGGAGCTGTTTTTT
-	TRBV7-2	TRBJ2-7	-	CASSLVRGSYEQYF	TGTGCCAGCAGCTTAGTCCGGGGGAGCTACGAGCAGTACTTC
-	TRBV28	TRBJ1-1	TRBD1	CASRRSRGRAFF	TGTGCCAGCAGGCGAAGCAGGGGGAGAGCTTTCTTT
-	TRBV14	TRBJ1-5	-	CASSQGGNQPQHF	TGTGCCAGCAGCCAAGGTGGGAATCAGCCCCAGCATTTT
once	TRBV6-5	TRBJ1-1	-	CASSQTGNTEAFF	TGTGCCAGCAGTCAGACAGGGAACACTGAAGCTTTCTTT
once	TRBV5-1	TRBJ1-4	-	CASSVWGAGAANEKLFF	TGCGCCAGCAGCGTGTGGGGTGCGGGGGCGGCTAATGAAAAACTGTTTTTT
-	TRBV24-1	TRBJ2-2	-	CATSDDYGELFF	TGTGCCACCAGTGATGACTACGGGGAGCTGTTTTTT
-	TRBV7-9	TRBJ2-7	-	CASSFDSSYEQYF	TGTGCCAGCAGCTTTGACAGCTCCTACGAGCAGTACTTC
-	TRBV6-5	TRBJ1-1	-	CASSYSLQPGNTEAFF	TGTGCCAGCAGTTACTCGCTGCAGCCAGGGAACACTGAAGCTTTCTTT
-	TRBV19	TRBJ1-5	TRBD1	CASSPGTAGRQPQHF	TGTGCCAGTAGTCCCGGGACAGCCGGCAGACAGCCCCAGCATTTT
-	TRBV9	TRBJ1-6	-	CASSVQGGNSPLHF	TGTGCCAGCAGCGTTCAGGGAGGGAATTCACCCCTCCACTTT
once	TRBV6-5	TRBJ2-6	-	CASGFYRAGANVLTF	TGTGCCAGCGGTTTTTACAGGGCTGGGGCCAACGTCCTGACTTTC
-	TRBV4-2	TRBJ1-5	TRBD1	CASSQGQGAGQPQHF	TGTGCCAGCAGCCAGGGACAGGGGGCGGGACAGCCCCAGCATTTT
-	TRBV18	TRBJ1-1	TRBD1	CASSPFNRQGRNTEAFF	TGTGCCAGCTCACCCTTTAACAGACAGGGACGGAACACTGAAGCTTTCTTT
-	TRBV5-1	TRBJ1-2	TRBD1	CASSRGTGPRGYTF	TGCGCCAGCAGCCGGGGGACAGGGCCAAGGGGCTACACCTTC
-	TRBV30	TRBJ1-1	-	CAWTPRGNTEAFF	TGTGCCTGGACCCCCCGGGGGAACACTGAAGCTTTCTTT
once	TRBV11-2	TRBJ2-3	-	CASSEPGVGTQYF	TGTGCCAGCAGCGAACCAGGGGTAGGCACGCAGTATTTT
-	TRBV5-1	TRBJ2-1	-	CASSLDQGLELGEQFF	TGCGCCAGCAGCTTGGATCAGGGTCTAGAACTTGGTGAGCAGTTCTTC
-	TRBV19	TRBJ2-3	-	CASSAGHTDTQYF	TGTGCCAGTAGTGCCGGACACACAGATACGCAGTATTTT
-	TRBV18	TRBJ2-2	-	CASSPRGDNTGELFF	TGTGCCAGCTCACCACGAGGAGATAACACCGGGGAGCTGTTTTTT
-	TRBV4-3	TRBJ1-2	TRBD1	CASSQGGTGRVYGYTF	TGCGCCAGCAGCCAAGGCGGGACAGGACGGGTATACGGCTACACCTTC
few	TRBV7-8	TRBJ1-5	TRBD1	CASSLGGQLAPQHF	TGTGCCAGCAGCTTAGGGGGACAGTTGGCGCCCCAGCATTTT
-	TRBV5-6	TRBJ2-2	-	CASSLAGLGTGELFF	TGTGCCAGCAGCTTGGCTGGGTTGGGCACCGGGGAGCTGTTTTTT
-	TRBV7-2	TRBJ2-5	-	CASIDGAGDGRETQYF	TGTGCCAGCATCGATGGGGCAGGGGATGGCCGGGAGACCCAGTACTTC
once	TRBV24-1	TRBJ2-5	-	CATSDWDGETQYF	TGTGCCACCAGTGATTGGGACGGGGAGACCCAGTACTTC
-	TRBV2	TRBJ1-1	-	CASSEGTVEAFF	TGTGCCAGCAGTGAAGGGACAGTCGAAGCTTTCTTT
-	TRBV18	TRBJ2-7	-	CASSPPRDRGGF	TGTGCCAGCTCACCACCCCGAGACAGGGGAGGGTTC
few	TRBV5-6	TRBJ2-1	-	CASSLGWGHNEQFF	TGTGCCAGCAGCTTGGGATGGGGGCACAATGAGCAGTTCTTC
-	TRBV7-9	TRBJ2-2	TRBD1	CASSHRTGANTGELFF	TGTGCCAGCAGCCATAGGACAGGGGCTAACACCGGGGAGCTGTTTTTT
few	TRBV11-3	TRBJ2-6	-	CASSFLISGANVLTF	TGTGCCAGCAGCTTCCTGATTTCTGGGGCCAACGTCCTGACTTTC
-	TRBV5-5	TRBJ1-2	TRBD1	CASSGVGTDLGYTF	TGTGCCAGCAGCGGAGTCGGGACAGACCTTGGCTACACCTTC
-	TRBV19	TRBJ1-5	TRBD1	CASSSPGQGTNQPQHF	TGTGCCAGTAGTTCCCCGGGACAGGGGACTAATCAGCCCCAGCATTTT
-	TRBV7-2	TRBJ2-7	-	CASSPRGGLAPEQYF	TGTGCCAGCAGCCCCCGTGGAGGCCTGGCCCCCGAGCAGTACTTC
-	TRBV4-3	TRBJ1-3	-	CASSSMGSGNTIYF	TGCGCCAGCAGCAGTATGGGGTCCGGAAACACCATATATTTT
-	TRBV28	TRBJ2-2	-	CASSLLSGGPGELFF	TGTGCCAGCAGTTTACTCTCCGGCGGCCCCGGGGAGCTGTTTTTT
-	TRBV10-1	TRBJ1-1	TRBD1	CASSDGTGGHTEAFF	TGCGCCAGCAGTGACGGGACAGGGGGCCACACTGAAGCTTTCTTT
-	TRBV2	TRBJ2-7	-	CASSDWSSYEQYF	TGTGCCAGCAGTGATTGGAGCTCCTACGAGCAGTACTTC
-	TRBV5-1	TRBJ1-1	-	CASSLSGRLNTEAFF	TGCGCCAGCAGCTTGAGTGGCAGGCTGAACACTGAAGCTTTCTTT
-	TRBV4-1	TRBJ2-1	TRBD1	CASSQDATRGQTEQFF	TGCGCCAGCAGCCAAGATGCCACGAGGGGACAGACGGAGCAGTTCTTC
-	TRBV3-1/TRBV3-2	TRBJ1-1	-	CASSQQTVNTEAFF	TGTGCCAGCAGCCAACAGACAGTAAACACTGAAGCTTTCTTT
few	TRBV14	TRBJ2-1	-	CASSQQPAGNEQFF	TGTGCCAGCAGCCAGCAACCCGCCGGTAATGAGCAGTTCTTC